The entry that follows covers one TCR beta chain sequence. The assay was immunoSEQ multiplex PCR, and TCRdb's table has in-frame clones only and misses some. The table has around 69,000 clones, roughly 84% seen once. This entry comes from a study of blood T cell repertoires in COVID-19. Study in general: Acute and convalescent COVID-19 specimens originated in the United States, Italy and Spain.

The CDR3 runs 16 residues. With V trimmed by 5 bases and J by 7 bases, 11 bases remained unmatched. Germline assignment: CDR1 MNHEY and CDR2 SMNVEV (reference sequence). Material: peripheral blood. The chain joins TRBV27 to TRBJ1-4; 9 bases agree with TRBD1. This receptor was obtained from a man in his fifties with active COVID-19. The CDR3 is CASSISPGQGGEKLFF. The DNA for the CDR3 is TGTGCCAGCAGTATTTCACCGGGACAGGGAGGTGAAAAACTGTTTTTT. Supplemented by reference TRBV27 and TRBJ1-4, the full variable domain reads EAQVTQNPRYLITVTGKKLTVTCSQNMNHEYMSWYRQDPGLGLRQIYYSMNVEVTDKGDVPEGYKVSRKEKRNFPLILESPSPNQTSLYFCASSISPGQGGEKLFFGSGTQLSVL.